This T cell receptor beta chain was documented in a study of cytomegalovirus exposure and HLA in healthy donors (TCRdb year 2017). Context from the whole study: According to an earlier analysis of a few hundred of the donors, 200 million or so T cells yielded 95 million to 140 million unique TCR beta sequences and about 300 Gb of sequence data. Around 320 gigabases of sequencing data and 70 million to 100 million unique TCR sequences were included in an early release covering 550 to 650 HLA-typed donors. Of the roughly 400 genotyped donors, 75% to 85% were placed in the genetic ancestry cluster associated with self-reported Caucasian donors. The study was designed to test whether signatures of past pathogen exposure could be identified by cataloging public T cell receptors. The study profiled the T cell repertoires of 500 to 800 subjects by immunosequencing and related them to cytomegalovirus serostatus. In addition to the first cohort of approximately 650 subjects, a separate validation cohort of some 120 different subjects was used. The study combined high-throughput TCR immunosequencing, statistical association of individual TCRs with disease status, and machine learning to predict cytomegalovirus infection status. A later analysis re-examined previously published TCR beta repertoires from 610 or so donors and added high-resolution HLA genotyping to investigate patterns of TCR occurrence. Rather than drawing on any new phenotypic data, the later analysis identified candidate immune exposures from TCR beta sequences and the way those sequences occurred across donors. An earlier analysis of some 500 of the donors applied high-throughput TCR beta sequencing to assess whether each TCR beta V gene segment acted as functional or pseudogenic. Donor age, sex, ethnicity and CMV serostatus were compiled alongside the repertoire data. Genome-wide SNP genotypes for about three fifths of the 666 donors were used in a later genetic analysis, which treated that subset as a discovery cohort. All discovery cohort repertoires had been generated on a single sequencing platform. Class I and class II HLA loci were covered by the typing at four-digit resolution. The number of donors typed differed by locus, with about 629-630 for A, B, C, DRB1 and DQB1, around 500 for DQA1, over 600 for DPA1, and some 450 for DPB1. Roughly five DR-DQ haplotypes were treated as single units for association and clustering because of strong linkage in the cohort. On average, roughly 250,000 unique TCR beta nucleotide sequences were sequenced per donor among about 400 genotyped donors of the cohort, with around 19% of those sequences being non-productive.

Libraries were prepared through the immunoSEQ multiplex PCR assay. For the multiplex PCR, a mixture combining 60 forward primers for TCR Vbeta segments and 13 reverse primers for TCR Jbeta segments was used. Amplification of the CDR3 region of rearranged TCR beta genes was performed with a multiplex PCR assay on genomic DNA. On the Illumina HiSeq System, the amplified TCR beta libraries were sequenced as 87-base-pair reads. The paper's data handling went like this. A later analysis tallied 70 million to 100 million unique TCR beta chains across the 666 repertoires, and some 10 million of those chains were shared by two or more donors. Raw reads were error-corrected and collapsed into unique sequences by a nearest-neighbor algorithm in which closely related sequences were merged to remove PCR and sequencing errors. Alignment of CDR3 sequences to IMGT reference sequences was used to assign V, D and J gene segments. Each retained sequence needed at least a six-nucleotide match to both a V gene segment and a J gene segment. A rearrangement was called productive if the CDR3 had no stop codons and remained in frame with V and J, and every other rearrangement was called non-productive. CDR3 was defined by IMGT convention, running from the second conserved V-encoded cysteine to the conserved J-encoded phenylalanine. In an earlier analysis of more than 550 of the donors, sequences lacking an unambiguous match to a single V gene segment were excluded. In an earlier analysis of approximately 590 of the donors, V segments were called functional above 56.7% productive rearrangements and were called segregating when the between-donor standard deviation exceeded 5%. A statistical classification framework was developed to diagnose cytomegalovirus status using the catalog of TCR beta chain sequences. V and J gene assignment, in a later analysis, came from comparing TCR nucleotide sequences with IMGT/GENE-DB human TR gene sequences. In a later analysis, CDR3 sequences and most-parsimonious VDJ recombination scenarios were assigned using the TCRdist pipeline. In a later analysis, each TCR beta chain was defined by its CDR3 amino acid sequence together with its V-gene family, and reads without a unique V-gene family were excluded. As a way to deal with suspected cross-contamination and a sequencing artifact, a later analysis dropped roughly 600 nucleotide sequences that were highly shared and had low generation probability. For each public chain, a later analysis derived a clonal expansion index from normalized ranks of inferred template counts within each repertoire. Generation probabilities in a later analysis came from a VDJ recombination model fitted to out-of-frame rearrangements, and those results were checked against IGoR. A later analysis scored TCR-TCR, TCR-HLA and TCR-CMV co-occurrence with hypergeometric tests, applying a repertoire-size bias correction to TCR pairs. To estimate false discovery rates, a later analysis permuted the HLA or CMV assignments 20 times. In a later analysis, co-occurring TCRs were grouped using DBSCAN, and TCRdist sequence similarity was added for clustering within HLA-allele-positive subsets. For co-occurrence clustering, repertoires with fewer than 30,000 or more than 120,000 public chains were excluded, along with 5 or 6 repertoires with anomalous nucleotide sharing. Drawn from immuneACCESS, this table holds only the in-frame rearrangements with V and J called that TCRdb kept. Clones are partly lost; checked studies trace under half to an unresolved V gene and leave the rest unexplained. V, J and clone size were drawn from that table, and D and trimming were deduced from the DNA. Counted in this sample were 150,000 to 200,000 clones; 70% to 80% of them appeared once. The ten most abundant clones make up about 2.5% of the sample.

The cohort consisted of 670 or so healthy bone marrow donors. At the time of sampling, every cohort member was nominally healthy, though immune exposures that went unrecorded were likely present. The donor was CMV seronegative and was included in the group of around 320 seronegative cohort members. Each donor provided a peripheral blood sample, and peripheral blood mononuclear cells were used for TCR beta sequencing. Genomic DNA was extracted from the blood cell samples with the Qiagen DNeasy Blood Extraction Kit. A remark on this clone: Its specific antigen is unknown. Qualities for individual bases were not recorded, and no much larger clone is one base off.

The paper's findings and limits, for the study overall: In a later analysis, the rate of TCR association differed among HLA loci, with DRB1 alleles having the most associated TCRs and HLA-C alleles having the fewest. A further reported finding was that TCR beta sequences accurately predicted the HLA-A and HLA-B alleles for most subjects in the first cohort. For the cohort, immune exposure information was limited to CMV serostatus. The 87-base-pair reads could not distinguish some IMGT-functional V segments, including TRBV6-2 and TRBV6-3, so those segments were excluded. In a later analysis, more than 15,000 TCR beta sequences were associated with specific HLA alleles at a false discovery rate of 0.05. Because HLA typing was unavailable for some donors at each locus, only the typed subset was used in association tests. Cytomegalovirus status was reported to be diagnosed by the classifier with high specificity and sensitivity in both the original and validation cohorts. In vitro tests confirmed that a few of the cytomegalovirus-associated TCR beta chains recognize cytomegalovirus antigens. A later analysis found that HLA-associated TCR beta chains were more clonally expanded and had lower generation probabilities than equally common non-associated chains. Around 16 rarely observed V segments, including chromosome 9 orphons, were excluded from the earlier analysis of several hundred of the donors because counts were too low. The cohort was sequenced for TCR beta chains only, and without alpha or paired-chain data the features that could be detected were limited. Strong co-occurrence of HLA alleles, especially DR and DQ, made assigning TCR associations to individual alleles difficult. Across donors, most TCR sequences were observed very rarely, whereas some public TCRs were present in many individuals. Roughly uniform sequencing depth across donors was assumed in presence/absence analyses, although this assumption may not hold. In a later genetic analysis, a missense DCLRE1C variant was associated with V-gene and J-gene trimming of TCR beta chains, and the association was replicated in an independent cohort. According to a later genetic analysis, donors in an Asian-associated ancestry cluster had fewer N-insertions in productive TCRs than the approximately 670-donor mean. The study listed approximately 150 TCR beta chains as associated with cytomegalovirus. Linkage disequilibrium might explain the correlated functional status among segregating V segments, but an unknown experimental factor could not be excluded. A later analysis reported that several top co-occurrence clusters appeared linked to parvovirus B19, influenza, CMV and Epstein-Barr virus. The sequencing pipeline was judged likely to have produced a cluster of highly shared sequence variants as a technical artifact. According to a later analysis, most CMV-associated TCR beta chains appeared to be HLA-restricted, and the HLA associations seemed to be driven largely by CMV exposure. The authors suggested that the approach could potentially be extended to other disease states and immunological phenotypes. In an earlier analysis of more than 450 of the donors, most TCR beta V segments were observed in productive rearrangements about 87% or about 30% of the time, broadly matching IMGT annotations.

Trimming at the junction amounts to 5 bases on V and 0 bases on J, and the germline ends lie 17 bases apart. The germline V gene specifies SGHVS as CDR1 and FQNEAQ as CDR2. The CDR3 holds 17 amino acids from the cysteine to the phenylalanine. Just the 51-base CDR3 DNA is kept, in frame starting at base 1. The receptor chain draws on TRBV7-8 and TRBJ1-5; the D gene assignment is ambiguous. The clonotype comes from a woman aged 45-59 years in good health and CMV-seronegative. The sample taken for sequencing was PBMCs. The nucleotide sequence is TGTGCCAGCAGCGCCAGGACCGGGAGAAATAGCAATCAGCCCCAGCATTTT. This yields the protein CASSARTGRNSNQPQHF.